A single sample is the source of the 29 T cell receptor beta chains below, sequenced in a study of blood T cell repertoires in COVID-19 (TCRdb year 2020). The library was built by means of the immunoSEQ multiplex PCR assay. TCRdb stores this immuneACCESS table with in-frame sequences only. Part of the clones is absent; in the studies checked, under half of the shortfall reflects unresolved V genes, and no reason is known for the rest. In all, the sample holds approximately 290,000 clones, and approximately 85% of those were seen once. The ten most abundant clones make up more than 4% of the sample. Sequenced: PBMCs or T cells enriched from blood (not recorded which). These receptors were obtained from a woman in her twenties or thirties who had recovered from COVID-19.

CDR3 residues: CASSPSRVIGSDPSLSDTQYF. DNA for the CDR3: TGTGCCAGCTCACCAAGCAGGGTGATCGGATCGGACCCTTCGTTATCGGATACGCAGTATTTT. The chain combines TRBV18 with TRBJ2-3; D might be TRBD1 (5 bases). Germline V gene lookup returns CDR1 KGHSH and CDR2 LQKENI. The ends were cut back, 2 bases at V and 6 bases at J, with 33 bases in the middle. This CDR3 is 21 amino acids long.

This chain connects TRBV19 to TRBJ1-1; TRBD1 is a possible D gene (5 bases). Trimming removed 3 bases from V and 4 bases from J, with 15 bases in between. The CDR3 totals 15 residues. The germline V gene encodes CDR1 LNHDA and CDR2 SQIVND (reference sequence). CDR3 coding DNA: TGTGCCAGTAGTATCCCCGGGGGAATGTTCACTGAAGCTTTCTTT. This codes for CASSIPGGMFTEAFF.

The rearrangement uses TRBV18 and TRBJ1-4, with unresolved D. V was pared by 3 bases and J by 8 bases, with 10 bases between. CDR1 KGHSH and CDR2 LQKENI come from the germline V gene. The CDR3 contains 13 residues. This CDR3 reads CASSPGVFEKLFF. The CDR3 DNA is TGTGCCAGCTCACCGGGAGTATTCGAAAAACTGTTTTTT.

The rearrangement uses TRBV7-3 and TRBJ2-7; the match to TRBD1 covers 9 bases. Germline assignment: CDR1 SGHTA and CDR2 FQGTGA. The CDR3 has 15 amino acids. Trimming removed 2 bases from V and 2 bases from J; junction bases left unmatched: 4. This CDR3 reads CASSLGGQGPYEQYF. The CDR3, as DNA: TGTGCCAGCAGCTTAGGGGGACAGGGCCCCTACGAGCAGTACTTC. The whole variable domain, remainder taken from reference TRBV7-3 and TRBJ2-7, is GAGVSQTPSNKVTEKGKYVELRCDPISGHTALYWYRQSLGQGPEFLIYFQGTGAADDSGLPNDRFFAVRPEGSVSTLKIQRTERGDSAVYLCASSLGGQGPYEQYFGPGTRLTVT.

The V and J genes are TRBV27 and TRBJ1-5, with no clear D. Germline V gene sequence: CDR1 MNHEY, CDR2 SMNVEV (reference sequence). V lost 2 bases and J lost 9, with 11 bases in between. The CDR3 covers 13 residues. The CDR3 spells CASSLILGRPQHF. CDR3 nucleotide sequence: TGTGCCAGCAGTTTAATTCTAGGCAGGCCCCAGCATTTT.

This clone was observed once. This chain joins TRBV27 and TRBJ2-7; the match to TRBD1 covers 10 bases. This CDR3 region has 17 residues. Germline CDR1 MNHEY, CDR2 SMNVEV (reference sequence). After removal of 0 bases from V and 2 bases from J, the junction contained 7 bases not matched to a gene. The CDR3 DNA follows: TGTGCCAGCAGTTTATCGATATCCGGGACAGGGGCCTACGAGCAGTACTTC. Its protein is CASSLSISGTGAYEQYF.

The J gene is TRBJ1-5, the V gene TRBV28; 8 bases align to TRBD1. The length of the CDR3 is 14 residues. After removal of 11 bases from V and 6 bases from J, the junction contained 12 bases not matched to a gene. Germline CDR1 MDHEN, CDR2 SYDVKM. CDR3 DNA: TGTGCCGGGACAAGACAGGGGTTGAGTCAGCCCCAGCATTTT. Residues: CAGTRQGLSQPQHF.

The chain combines TRBV30 with TRBJ1-2, with 7 positions matching TRBD1. The length of the CDR3 is 15 residues. The J segment lost 5 bases and the V segment lost 3 bases, leaving 12 bases of the junction unmatched. Per germline, CDR1 GTSNPN and CDR2 SVGIG (reference sequence). The CDR3 sequence is CAWSGVRGQYYGYTF. In nucleotides, the CDR3 is TGTGCCTGGAGCGGAGTTAGGGGACAGTATTATGGCTACACCTTC.

The rearrangement links TRBV5-6 to TRBJ1-2; the D is unclear. V was shortened by 4 bases and J by 2 bases, with 18 bases between the two germline ends. Germline V CDR1 and CDR2: SGHDT, YYEEEE. This CDR3 is 16 amino acids long. The CDR3 region is CASSPEGSVGNYGYTF. CDR3 coding DNA: TGTGCCAGCAGCCCCGAGGGTAGTGTGGGAAACTATGGCTACACCTTC.

As to this clone: The sample holds other DNA sequences that translate to the same CDR3. This chain links TRBV2 with TRBJ1-5; D gene ambiguous. The V and J ends lost 3 bases and 4 bases respectively, with 10 bases between them. CDR1 SNHLY and CDR2 FYNNEI come from the germline V gene. This CDR3 is 14 amino acids long. The CDR3 protein is CASSDLGRNQPQHF. The CDR3 DNA is TGTGCCAGCAGTGATTTGGGGAGAAATCAGCCCCAGCATTTT.

V is TRBV2 and J is TRBJ2-1; TRBD2 aligns across 9 bases. CDR1 SNHLY and CDR2 FYNNEI come from the germline V gene. The CDR3 loop spans 16 amino acids. J was trimmed by 3 bases and V by 4 bases; bases with no gene match: 7. The CDR3 region has the DNA TGTGCCAGCAGTGTGGGTAGCGGGGGCTTCTACAATGAGCAGTTCTTC. As protein: CASSVGSGGFYNEQFF. The whole variable domain, filled in from reference TRBV2 and TRBJ2-1, reads EPEVTQTPSHQVTQMGQEVILRCVPISNHLYFYWYRQILGQKVEFLVSFYNNEISEKSEIFDDQFSVERPDGSNFTLKIRSTKLEDSAMYFCASSVGSGGFYNEQFFGPGTRLTVL.

This clone showed up just once. This rearrangement joins TRBV20-1 to TRBJ2-1; 7 bases agree with TRBD1. Germline assignment: CDR1 DFQATT and CDR2 SNEGSKA (reference sequence). This CDR3 is 14 amino acids long. V gave up 3 bases and J gave up 0 bases; unmatched junction bases: 2. The CDR3 is CSASRGPSYNEQFF. The CDR3 nucleotides read TGCAGTGCTAGTAGGGGGCCCTCCTACAATGAGCAGTTCTTC.

This clone was counted once. CDR3 bases: TGCGCCAGCAGCCAAGATGGCAGGCTGGGTTTGGGTCAGCCCCAGCATTTT. It yields the protein CASSQDGRLGLGQPQHF. The chain links TRBV4-1 to TRBJ1-5, with D unclear. Germline V lookup: CDR1 MGHRA, CDR2 YSYEKL. This CDR3 is built from 17 residues. Between the trimmed V and J ends, which lost 0 bases and 6 bases, there was a span of 18 bases.

The CDR3 is CASASESSYNSPLHF. The CDR3 DNA sequence: TGTGCCTCAGCAAGCGAGAGCTCCTATAATTCACCCCTCCACTTT. The gene calls are TRBV2 and TRBJ1-6; D is unresolved. Germline CDR1 is SNHLY and CDR2 is FYNNEI. V was trimmed by 11 bases and J by 0 bases, leaving 14 bases between them. The CDR3 length is 15 residues.

The chain links TRBV12-3 or TRBV12-4 to TRBJ2-5, with a possible D match to TRBD2 (6 bases). Trimming pared 6 bases from V and 5 bases from J, leaving 13 bases between. CDR3 size: 13 residues. In DNA, the CDR3 is TGTGCCAGCAGCCAAGCGGCGGGGGAGACCCAGTACTTC. This gives the protein CASSQAAGETQYF.

The chain joins TRBV7-3 to TRBJ2-1, with D perhaps matching TRBD2 (6 bases). The CDR3 loop spans 14 amino acids. Germline values: CDR1 SGHTA, CDR2 FQGTGA. Trimming stripped 3 bases from V and 5 bases from J, with 11 bases between. The CDR3, as DNA: TGTGCCAGCAGCTTCGGCGGGATGAACAATGAGCAGTTCTTC. Translated: CASSFGGMNNEQFF.

The chain couples TRBV5-1 to TRBJ2-2; tentative D call: TRBD1 (5 bases). The V end was cut by 3 bases, the J end by 1 base, with 10 bases between. Germline CDR1 is SGHRS and CDR2 is YFSETQ. CDR3 size: 15 residues. The CDR3 bases are TGCGCCAGCAGCTCAGCAGGGAAGAACACCGGGGAGCTGTTTTTT. The encoded protein is CASSSAGKNTGELFF.

This clone has a single count. The chain links TRBV7-9 to TRBJ1-4; D unresolved. Germline V gives CDR1 SEHNR, CDR2 FQNEAQ (reference sequence). Trimming took 3 bases from V and 8 from J, leaving 16 bases between them. The CDR3 has 15 residues. The CDR3 nucleotides are TGTGCCAGCAGCTTTACACGGCCCGGGAAGGAAAAACTGTTTTTT. It yields the protein CASSFTRPGKEKLFF.

J is TRBJ1-1 and V is TRBV18; possible D gene TRBD1, 5 bases. CDR3 length: 17 residues. The germline gives CDR1 KGHSH, CDR2 LQKENI. V was pared by 5 bases and J by 1 base, with 20 bases between. CDR3 sequence (DNA): TGTGCCAGCTCAACGCGGCAGGGAGGACTCCCGAACACTGAAGCTTTCTTT. Translation: CASSTRQGGLPNTEAFF.

V gene TRBV4-1 combines with J gene TRBJ2-2; 10 bases are shared with TRBD1. This CDR3 contains 15 residues. Germline CDR1 MGHRA, CDR2 YSYEKL. Losses at the gene ends were 4 bases for V and 6 bases for J; bases not matched to a gene: 5. The CDR3: CASSLDRGLPGELFF. CDR3 nucleotide sequence: TGCGCCAGCAGCCTTGACAGGGGGCTACCCGGGGAGCTGTTTTTT.

This chain joins TRBV5-6 and TRBJ1-2, with D maybe TRBD1 (5 bases). The CDR3 loop spans 15 amino acids. Between the trimmed V and J ends, which lost 4 bases and 0 bases, there was a span of 13 bases. The germline V gene has CDR1 SGHDT and CDR2 YYEEEE. CDR3 residues: CASSGGGTSNYGYTF. CDR3 coding DNA: TGTGCCAGCAGCGGCGGAGGGACGTCTAACTATGGCTACACCTTC. The whole variable domain, remainder taken from reference TRBV5-6 and TRBJ1-2, is DAGVTQSPTHLIKTRGQQVTLRCSPKSGHDTVSWYQQALGQGPQFIFQYYEEEERQRGNFPDRFSGHQFPNYSSELNVNALLLGDSALYLCASSGGGTSNYGYTFGSGTRLTVV.

The V gene is TRBV4-1, the J gene TRBJ1-2, with D possibly being TRBD1 (5 bases). The CDR3 has 18 residues. Trimming took off 1 base at V and 2 bases at J, with 20 bases between the two ends. CDR1 is MGHRA, CDR2 YSYEKL, per germline. CDR3 nucleotides: TGCGCCAGCAGCCAAGTGCCGAATGCAGGGCGAATAAACTATGGCTACACCTTC. Its protein is CASSQVPNAGRINYGYTF.

The J gene is TRBJ2-7, the V gene TRBV28; the D gene is possibly TRBD1 (5 bases). V gave up 1 base and J gave up 0 bases, with 10 bases separating them. Germline assignment: CDR1 MDHEN and CDR2 SYDVKM. The CDR3 contains 15 residues. DNA for the CDR3: TGTGCCAGCAGTTTATTCAGAAGGGGCTCCTACGAGCAGTACTTC. It encodes CASSLFRRGSYEQYF. The variable domain in full, with the rest retrieved from reference TRBV28 and TRBJ2-7, is DVKVTQSSRYLVKRTGEKVFLECVQDMDHENMFWYRQDPGLGLRLIYFSYDVKMKEKGDIPEGYSVSREKKERFSLILESASTNQTSMYLCASSLFRRGSYEQYFGPGTRLTVT.

The chain is built from TRBV30 and TRBJ1-6, with 7 bases that match TRBD1. Per the germline V gene, CDR1 is GTSNPN and CDR2 is SVGIG (reference sequence). The CDR3 length is 16 residues. Trimming cost V 0 bases and J 9 bases; bases outside gene matches: 11. Here the CDR3 reads CAWSVKTQGRSSPLHF. The CDR3 nucleotides read TGTGCCTGGAGTGTGAAGACACAGGGGAGAAGTTCACCCCTCCACTTT.

This clone was seen more than once but under ten times. The same CDR3 also results from other DNA sequences found in this sample. The V and J genes are TRBV3-1 (or the pseudogene TRBV3-2) and TRBJ1-1; D perhaps matches TRBD1 (5 bases). V was trimmed by 4 bases and J by 2 bases, leaving 11 bases between them. The CDR3 is 14 residues long. Germline CDR1 LGHDT, CDR2 YNNKEL (reference sequence). CDR3 protein: CASSLGTANTEAFF. DNA for the CDR3: TGTGCCAGCAGCCTCGGGACTGCCAACACTGAAGCTTTCTTT.

The rearrangement joins TRBV5-8 to TRBJ2-2, with 10 bases aligning to TRBD1. The CDR3 covers 16 residues. Germline trimming cut 5 bases from V and 6 bases from J; bases unmatched to any gene: 10. CDR1 is SGHTS and CDR2 is YDEGEE in the germline V gene. CDR3 bases: TGTGCCAGCAGACTCCGGGACAGGGGTATCGCCGGGGAGCTGTTTTTT. Translation gives CASRLRDRGIAGELFF.

This chain uses TRBV5-5 with TRBJ1-2; no clear D. Germline CDR1 reads SGHKS; CDR2 reads YYEKEE (reference sequence). V lost 5 bases to trimming and J lost 1 base, with 12 bases between them. The CDR3 consists of 14 residues. The CDR3 coding sequence is TGTGCCAGCAGTTTTGTAGTAATTAACTATGGCTACACCTTC. Its translation is CASSFVVINYGYTF.

This clone was recorded a few times. V gene TRBV5-8 combines with J gene TRBJ2-3; the match to TRBD2 covers 12 bases. The germline V gene encodes CDR1 SGHTS and CDR2 YDEGEE. This CDR3 is built from 16 residues. V lost 4 bases and J lost 2; bases outside the gene matches: 5. The CDR3 nucleotides read TGTGCCAGCAGCACCGGACTAGCGGGGTTCACAGATACGCAGTATTTT. Encoded protein: CASSTGLAGFTDTQYF.

This sequence joins TRBV4-1 and TRBJ1-5; possible D gene TRBD1, 5 bases. Germline loops: CDR1 MGHRA, CDR2 YSYEKL. V dropped 0 bases and J dropped 2 bases, with 11 bases sitting between them. The CDR3 has 16 residues. Written as DNA, the CDR3 is TGCGCCAGCAGCCAAGAGGGGGGTCGGGGCAATCAGCCCCAGCATTTT. Its protein is CASSQEGGRGNQPQHF.